Each of the 8 T cell receptor beta chains below was sequenced from the same sample in a study of blood T cell repertoires in COVID-19. The protocol was immunoSEQ multiplex PCR, while the TCRdb copy is restricted to in-frame clones and leaves out a portion. The sample shows roughly 250,000 clones, around 90% of them seen only once. Sequencing was done on a sample of peripheral blood. The receptors originated from a man aged 55 to 70 who had recovered from COVID-19.

V and J are TRBV19 and TRBJ2-1, with 9 bases aligning to TRBD1. Unmatched junction bases numbered 4, after V lost 5 bases and J lost 5 bases. CDR1 is LNHDA, CDR2 SQIVND, per germline (reference sequence). This CDR3 region has 14 residues. The CDR3 nucleotides are TGTGCCAGTAGTCCAGGGACAGGGAACAATGAGCAGTTCTTC. Translating it yields CASSPGTGNNEQFF.

The rearrangement links TRBV5-6 to TRBJ1-1; D call uncertain. V was clipped by 0 bases and J by 10 bases, with 7 bases between them. The CDR3 loop spans 11 amino acids. Germline V gene data show CDR1 as SGHDT and CDR2 as YYEEEE. CDR3 sequence: CASSLAGGAFF. The CDR3 DNA reads TGTGCCAGCAGCTTGGCCGGCGGAGCTTTCTTT.

This clone was recorded a few times. The rearrangement links TRBV20-1 to TRBJ2-2, with 7 bases lining up with TRBD1. The CDR3 runs to 16 residues. V shed 3 bases, J shed 1 base, and the junction held 8 bases outside the gene matches. Germline CDR1 is DFQATT and CDR2 is SNEGSKA (reference sequence). CDR3 sequence: CSASLETGVNTGELFF. The CDR3 coding sequence is TGCAGTGCTAGTTTGGAAACAGGGGTGAACACCGGGGAGCTGTTTTTT.

CDR3 coding DNA: TGCGCCAGCAGTCCCAGTCCGTCTAATGAAAAACTGTTTTTT. Protein product: CASSPSPSNEKLFF. The chain employs TRBV23-1 and TRBJ1-4; no definite D call. TRBV23-1 is an ORF, and what it does is uncertain. The CDR3 consists of 14 residues. V dropped 4 bases and J dropped 3 bases, with 9 bases sitting between them.

The V and J genes are TRBV19 and TRBJ1-5, with TRBD1 matching 8 bases. Germline CDR1 is LNHDA and CDR2 is SQIVND (reference sequence). The trim removed 9 bases at V and 4 bases at J, leaving 5 bases unmatched. The CDR3 extends over 13 amino acids. The CDR3 DNA reads as TGTGCCAGCGTGCGACAGGGGAATCAGCCCCAGCATTTT. Encoded protein: CASVRQGNQPQHF.

V is TRBV2 and J is TRBJ1-5, with D unresolved. This CDR3 has 14 amino acids. V shed 8 bases and J shed 5 bases, with 16 bases lying between them. CDR1 is SNHLY, CDR2 FYNNEI, per germline. The DNA for the CDR3 is TGTGCCAGCGCCTCAAGAGGGTCTCATCAGCCCCAGCATTTT. Translated, it gives CASASRGSHQPQHF.

V and J are TRBV15 and TRBJ2-3; 9 nucleotides match TRBD2. Trimming cost V 1 base and J 2 bases; bases outside gene matches: 10. This CDR3 region has 18 residues. In germline, CDR1 is LNHNV, CDR2 YYDKDF (reference sequence). CDR3 residues: CATSRVAGGTFSTDTQYF. The CDR3 DNA reads as TGTGCCACCAGCAGAGTGGCGGGGGGGACCTTCTCCACAGATACGCAGTATTTT.

The count of this clone is one. The rearrangement joins TRBV30 to TRBJ1-3; D not resolved. Between the trimmed V and J ends, which lost 5 bases and 4 bases, there was a span of 6 bases. The CDR3 sequence is 11 residues long. Germline CDR1 and CDR2: GTSNPN and SVGIG (reference sequence). This chain's CDR3 is CAWHRGNTIYF. The CDR3 DNA reads as TGTGCCTGGCACAGAGGAAACACCATATATTTT.